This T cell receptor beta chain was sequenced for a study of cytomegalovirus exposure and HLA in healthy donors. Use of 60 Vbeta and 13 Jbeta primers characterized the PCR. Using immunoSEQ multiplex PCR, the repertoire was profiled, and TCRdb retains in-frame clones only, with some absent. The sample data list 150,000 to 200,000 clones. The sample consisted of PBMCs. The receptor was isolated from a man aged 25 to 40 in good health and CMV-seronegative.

The CDR3: CATGTSGSGDTQYF. The CDR3 region has the DNA TGCGCCACCGGGACTAGCGGGAGTGGAGATACGCAGTATTTT. The chain carries TRBV10-1 and TRBJ2-3, with 14 bases lining up with TRBD2. This CDR3 has 14 amino acids. With 10 bases clipped from V and 5 bases from J, the junction kept 5 bases outside the gene matches. The V gene's germline CDR1 is WNHNN and CDR2 SYGVQD (reference sequence).